This T cell receptor (beta chain) originates from a study of T-cell reconstitution after alpha-beta-depleted transplantation in children (dated by TCRdb to 2016 to 2018). At the level of the whole study: Using TCR repertoire profiling, the study quantitatively followed how T-cell immune reconstitution unfolded in children after TCRalphabeta/CD19-depleted allogeneic hematopoietic cell transplantation.

The library was obtained by PCR. The sequencer listed for this sample is Illumina HiSeq 2500. Molecular barcoding was employed in the preparation of TCR libraries, with unique molecular identifiers being used to normalize TCRbeta repertoire quantification. TCRdb reran the public reads through fastp at Q25 and MiXCR, keeping productive beta chains. Rows are combined by CDR3 protein, so each entry shows the most common genes and DNA. The sample contains some 200,000 distinct CDR3 sequences, less than 15% of them found a single time. The top ten hold less than 15% of the sample. This clonotype was recorded a few times. Its antigen target is currently unknown. Nothing much larger sits one base from this clone, and base qualities are not available. From the cysteine through the phenylalanine, the CDR3 covers 16 amino acids. Only the CDR3 DNA stays, 48 bases, in frame from base 1. Unmatched junction bases come to 12, with V trimmed by 5 bases and J by 8 bases.

Sequencing used PBMCs from the stem cell graft donor, obtained from the stem cell graft. This TCR was recovered from a human donor who donated a stem cell graft to a child with acute lymphoblastic leukemia. This chain joins TRBV12-3 or TRBV12-4 to TRBJ2-1; the junction holds 10 bases that match TRBD2. The encoded CDR3 is CASSLESGRAADEQFF. The DNA sequence reads TGTGCCAGCAGTCTTGAGAGCGGGAGGGCCGCCGATGAGCAGTTCTTC.